This TCR beta chain came from a study of blood T cell repertoires in COVID-19. Measured with immunoSEQ multiplex PCR; TCRdb has only the in-frame clones, and not every one. The repertoire holds about 84,000 clones, with approximately 81% as singletons. The receptor was derived from a woman older than 75 with acute or convalescent COVID-19. The sample taken for sequencing was peripheral blood.

Here the CDR3 reads CASSSSGGETQYF. Written as DNA, the CDR3 is TGTGCCAGCAGTTCTAGCGGGGGGGAGACCCAGTACTTC. The chain recombines TRBV12-3 or TRBV12-4 with TRBJ2-5; 11 bases fit TRBD2. J gave up 5 bases and V 4 bases, and 0 bases lay outside the gene matches. The CDR3 loop spans 13 amino acids.